These 17 T cell receptor beta chains were sequenced from one sample in a study of blood T cells in healthy people across ages. Alongside a J-beta primer mix, a sample-barcoded 5' primer served in a second PCR lasting roughly 6 to 12 cycles. TCRdb re-called the 5' RACE reads with MiXCR, one entry per CDR3 protein. The sample has roughly 1 million distinct CDR3 sequences, around 27% seen once. In addition, the sample was reused for a study of T cells of mothers and their children.

The specimen sequenced was blood. Every receptor here comes from a girl aged 2 to 9 in good health.

Remarks on this clonotype: The junction departs from the called germline gene at one end, perhaps through a read error. The genes are TRBV29-1 and TRBJ1-1; TRBD1 aligns across 8 bases. This CDR3 has 13 residues. Germline assignment: CDR1 SQVTM and CDR2 ANQGSEA. CDR3 DNA: TGCAGCGTCAGAACAGGGGGTAACACTAAAGCTTTCTTT. Translating gives CSVRTGGNTKAFF.

The CDR3: CASSVNSGGNYEQYF. The CDR3 DNA reads TGTGCCAGCAGTGTAAATAGCGGGGGGAACTACGAGCAGTACTTC. The V gene is TRBV2, the J gene TRBJ2-5; 10 bases are a match to TRBD2. The J call may be incorrect, as the DNA end agrees better with TRBJ2-7. The CDR3 has 15 residues. Germline V gives CDR1 SNHLY, CDR2 FYNNEI.

J is TRBJ1-4 and V is TRBV11-2; D is perhaps TRBD1 (5 bases). CDR1 is SGHAT, CDR2 FQNNGV, per germline. V shed 4 bases and J shed 8 bases, with 17 bases lying between them. CDR3 length: 15 amino acids. CDR3 residues: CASSSIYGGEEKLFF. CDR3 nucleotides: TGTGCCAGCAGCTCTATTTACGGGGGTGAAGAAAAACTGTTTTTT.

This clonotype was picked up a small number of times. The V call is TRBV20-1, the J call TRBJ2-1; D is undetermined. The V end was cut by 4 bases, the J end by 10 bases, with 20 bases between. The CDR3 sequence is 14 residues long. Germline V gene data show CDR1 as DFQATT and CDR2 as SNEGSKA (reference sequence). The chain's CDR3 is CSATETSVTSEQFF. The CDR3 DNA reads TGCAGTGCTACTGAAACCTCCGTCACATCCGAGCAGTTCTTC.

The chain uses TRBV2 and TRBJ2-5; D possibly corresponds to TRBD2 (6 bases). The assigned J gene may be wrong: the sequence end matches TRBJ2-1 better. CDR1 is SNHLY and CDR2 is FYNNEI in the germline V gene. This CDR3 comprises 14 residues. DNA for the CDR3: TGTGCCAGCAACCCTAGCGCCCTAAACCATGAGCAGTTCTTC. Its protein product is CASNPSALNHEQFF.

The chain links TRBV6-6 to TRBJ1-2; TRBD1 aligns across 8 bases. The V gene end was trimmed by 2 bases and the J gene end by 7 bases; junction bases not matched to a gene: 6. The CDR3 spans 14 residues. Looked up from germline, CDR1 is MNHNY and CDR2 is SVGAGI (reference sequence). The CDR3 loop reads CASSYQTGESGYTF. The DNA of the CDR3 is TGTGCCAGCAGTTACCAGACAGGGGAAAGTGGCTACACCTTC.

The chain carries TRBV25-1 and TRBJ1-1; no clear D gene. Germline V gene lookup returns CDR1 MGHDK and CDR2 SYGVNS. This CDR3 region has 13 residues. V shed 8 bases and J shed 3 bases, with 13 bases lying between them. CDR3 amino acids: CASGVGRDTEAFF. The CDR3 DNA reads as TGTGCCAGCGGGGTGGGAAGGGACACTGAAGCTTTCTTT. Combining the CDR3 with reference TRBV25-1 and TRBJ1-1 gives the whole variable domain EADIYQTPRYLVIGTGKKITLECSQTMGHDKMYWYQQDPGMELHLIHYSYGVNSTEKGDLSSESTVSRIRTEHFPLTLESARPSHTSQYLCASGVGRDTEAFFGQGTRLTVV.

This clonotype was counted between two and nine times. J is TRBJ2-5 and V is TRBV2; no clear D gene. Germline V CDR1 and CDR2: SNHLY, FYNNEI. The CDR3 is 14 residues long. V was cut by 5 bases and J by 13 bases, with 23 bases left in between. As DNA, the CDR3 is TGTGCCAGCAGTCCTCGCTTAGACGGGCGTTTGGGGTACTTC. It specifies CASSPRLDGRLGYF. Variable domain in full (rest from reference TRBV2 and TRBJ2-5): EPEVTQTPSHQVTQMGQEVILRCVPISNHLYFYWYRQILGQKVEFLVSFYNNEISEKSEIFDDQFSVERPDGSNFTLKIRSTKLEDSAMYFCASSPRLDGRLGYFGPGTRLLVL.

The rearrangement links TRBV7-2 to TRBJ1-2, with D tentatively TRBD1 (5 bases). The length of the CDR3 is 14 residues. From germline, CDR1 is SGHTA and CDR2 FQGNSA. V lost 8 bases and J lost 8, with 21 bases in between. CDR3 sequence: CASLQNPGGYGYTF. The DNA of the CDR3 is TGTGCCAGCCTTCAGAACCCTGGGGGTTACGGCTACACCTTC.

This chain uses TRBV14 with TRBJ1-4; no clear D gene. The CDR3 length is 14 residues. The germline V gene encodes CDR1 SGHDN and CDR2 FVKESK. V was clipped by 6 bases and J by 1 base, with 9 bases between them. Here the CDR3 reads CASSGTVTNEKLFF. Written as DNA, the CDR3 is TGTGCCAGCAGTGGAACAGTAACTAATGAAAAACTGTTTTTT.

The chain combines TRBV20-1 with TRBJ2-5; D might be TRBD2 (5 bases). Deletions cut 6 bases from V and 2 bases from J, with 16 bases between. Germline-derived CDR1 and CDR2 are DFQATT and SNEGSKA (reference sequence). The CDR3 extends over 14 amino acids. The CDR3 DNA reads TGCAGTGCCCTGAATCGACTATCACAAGAGACCCAGTACTTC. Translating gives CSALNRLSQETQYF.

This clonotype was observed a few times. The chain employs TRBV24-1 and TRBJ1-1; D gene ambiguous. Germline-derived CDR1 and CDR2 are KGHDR and SFDVKD. The CDR3 runs to 13 residues. Trimming took 7 bases from V and 3 from J, leaving 11 bases between them. CDR3 sequence: CATSAVRDTEAFF. DNA of the CDR3: TGTGCCACCAGCGCTGTCCGGGACACTGAAGCTTTCTTT.

The rearrangement joins TRBV10-3 to TRBJ1-1; no firm D call. The CDR3 has 13 residues. The V end lost 3 bases, the J end lost 10 bases, and 15 bases lay between the germline ends. CDR1 ENHRY and CDR2 SYGVKD come from the germline V gene. CDR3 DNA: TGTGCCATCAGTGACCCAGATACCTTGGGAGCTTTCTTT. This codes for CAISDPDTLGAFF.

The chain links TRBV12-3 or TRBV12-4 to TRBJ2-5, with 8 bases matching TRBD1. The assigned J gene may be wrong: the sequence end matches TRBJ2-7 better. This CDR3 is 13 amino acids long. The CDR3 sequence: CASSQGQDYEQYF. CDR3 in DNA: TGTGCCAGCAGTCAGGGACAGGACTACGAGCAGTACTTC.

V is TRBV2 and J is TRBJ2-7; D might be TRBD1 (6 bases). CDR3 length equals 16 residues. CDR1 is SNHLY, CDR2 FYNNEI, per germline. V lost 4 bases and J lost 2, with 18 bases in between. In DNA form, the CDR3 reads TGTGCCAGCAGTGCAAAGTGGGTGGGGGCAACCTACGAGCAGTACTTC. Residues: CASSAKWVGATYEQYF. The full variable domain, its missing parts supplied by reference TRBV2 and TRBJ2-7, is EPEVTQTPSHQVTQMGQEVILRCVPISNHLYFYWYRQILGQKVEFLVSFYNNEISEKSEIFDDQFSVERPDGSNFTLKIRSTKLEDSAMYFCASSAKWVGATYEQYFGPGTRLTVT.

This clonotype has a handful of counts. The chain combines TRBV5-1 with TRBJ2-3; TRBD2 agrees at 8 bases. Germline CDR1 and CDR2: SGHRS and YFSETQ. The length of the CDR3 is 15 residues. With V trimmed by 6 bases and J by 0 bases, 6 bases remained unmatched. CDR3 coding DNA: TGCGCCAGCATACCTCCTAGCGGGAGCACAGATACGCAGTATTTT. This codes for CASIPPSGSTDTQYF.

This clonotype appeared a few times. The chain combines TRBV21-1 with TRBJ2-5; the D segment call TRBD2 is taken from the table without a DNA check. TRBV21-1 is flagged as a pseudogene. This CDR3 comprises 15 residues. CDR3 bases: TGTGCCAGCAGCCCCCGCCTAGCGGGATGTGAGACCCAGTACTTC. Its translation: CASSPRLAGCETQYF.